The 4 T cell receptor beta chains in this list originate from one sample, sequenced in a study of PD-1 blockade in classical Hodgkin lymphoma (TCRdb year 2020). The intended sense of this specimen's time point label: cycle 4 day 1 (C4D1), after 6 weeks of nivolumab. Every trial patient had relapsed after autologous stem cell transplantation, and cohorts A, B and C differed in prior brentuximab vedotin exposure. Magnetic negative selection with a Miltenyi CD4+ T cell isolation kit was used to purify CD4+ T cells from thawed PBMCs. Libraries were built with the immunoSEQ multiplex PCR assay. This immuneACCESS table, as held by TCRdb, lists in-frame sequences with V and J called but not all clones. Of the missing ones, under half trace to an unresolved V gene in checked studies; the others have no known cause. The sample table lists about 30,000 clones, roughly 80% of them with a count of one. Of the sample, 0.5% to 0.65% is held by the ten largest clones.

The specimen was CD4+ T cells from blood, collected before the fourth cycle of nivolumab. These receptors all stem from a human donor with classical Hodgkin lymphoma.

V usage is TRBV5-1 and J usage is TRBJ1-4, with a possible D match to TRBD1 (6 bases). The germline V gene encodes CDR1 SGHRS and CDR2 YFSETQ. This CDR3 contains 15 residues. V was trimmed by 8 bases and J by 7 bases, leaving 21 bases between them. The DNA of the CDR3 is TGCGCCAGTACCTCTGGGCAGGGGTACGGTGAAAAACTGTTTTTT. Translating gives CASTSGQGYGEKLFF.

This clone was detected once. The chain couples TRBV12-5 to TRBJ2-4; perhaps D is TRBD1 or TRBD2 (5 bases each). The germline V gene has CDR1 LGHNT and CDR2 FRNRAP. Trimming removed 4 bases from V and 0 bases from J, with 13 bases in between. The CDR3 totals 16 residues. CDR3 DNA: TGTGCTAGTGGTTACGGGGACGGACTAGCCAAAAACATTCAGTACTTC. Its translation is CASGYGDGLAKNIQYF.

In DNA, the CDR3 is TGTGCCAGCAGCCAAGAGGGGGGAGATACGCAGTATTTT. Its translation: CASSQEGGDTQYF. The chain is built from TRBV4-2 and TRBJ2-3, with D possibly TRBD2 on 6 matching bases. Germline CDR1 and CDR2: LGHNA and YNFKEQ. V lost 0 bases to trimming and J lost 5 bases, with 6 bases between them. The CDR3 totals 13 residues.

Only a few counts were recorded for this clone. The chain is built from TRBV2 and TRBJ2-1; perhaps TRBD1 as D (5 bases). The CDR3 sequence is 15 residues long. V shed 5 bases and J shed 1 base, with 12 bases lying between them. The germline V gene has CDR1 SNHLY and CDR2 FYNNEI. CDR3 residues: CASSKSPGSYNEQFF. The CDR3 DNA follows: TGTGCCAGCAGTAAGTCCCCAGGGTCCTACAATGAGCAGTTCTTC.